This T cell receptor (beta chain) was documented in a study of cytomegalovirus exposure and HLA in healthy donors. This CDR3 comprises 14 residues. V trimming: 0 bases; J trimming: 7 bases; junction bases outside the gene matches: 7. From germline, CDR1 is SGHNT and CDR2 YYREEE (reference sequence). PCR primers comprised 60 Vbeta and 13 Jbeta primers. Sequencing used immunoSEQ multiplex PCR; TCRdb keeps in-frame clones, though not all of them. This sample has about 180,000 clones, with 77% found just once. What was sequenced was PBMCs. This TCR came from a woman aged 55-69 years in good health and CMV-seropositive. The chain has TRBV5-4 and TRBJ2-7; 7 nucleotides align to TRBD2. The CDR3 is CASSLGGSGWEQYF. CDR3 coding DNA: TGTGCCAGCAGCTTGGGCGGGAGTGGGTGGGAGCAGTACTTC. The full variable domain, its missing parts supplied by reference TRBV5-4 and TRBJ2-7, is ETGVTQSPTHLIKTRGQQVTLRCSSQSGHNTVSWYQQALGQGPQFIFQYYREEENGRGNFPPRFSGLQFPNYSSELNVNALELDDSALYLCASSLGGSGWEQYFGPGTRLTVT.